The rows below give T cell receptor beta chains drawn from one sample of a study of T cell responses to AZD1222 COVID-19 vaccine. Libraries were prepared by immunoSEQ multiplex PCR; TCRdb keeps only in-frame clonotypes and omits some of them. The table has some 200,000 clones, approximately 93% seen once. The sequences come from peripheral blood, collected 28 days after the second AZD1222 dose. Source of these receptors: an adult who received the AZD1222 COVID-19 vaccine. Both conserved end residues are part of each CDR3. A D gene is named only where the DNA matches it firmly.

j_call d_call v_call cdr3_aa
TRBJ1-5 NA TRBV24-1 CATSAAGVNQPQHF
TRBJ1-2 NA TRBV30 CAWKAGAGYTF
TRBJ2-1 NA TRBV7-3 CASSPSRGRGGEQFF
TRBJ2-7 NA TRBV6-5 CATRDTGTLNYEQYF
TRBJ2-2 TRBD2 TRBV5-1 CASSFGLAGTVGELFF
TRBJ2-1 TRBD2 TRBV11-3 CASSLEAGVSNNEQFF
TRBJ2-7 NA TRBV10-1 CASSEPGRKEQYF
TRBJ2-5 NA TRBV10-1 CASSVGGIQETQYF
TRBJ2-4 TRBD1 TRBV7-9 CASSFTGQGKNIQYF
TRBJ2-7 NA TRBV10-3 CATRDIYEQYF
TRBJ2-3 NA TRBV20-1 CSAQWGDTQYF
TRBJ2-3 TRBD1 TRBV7-9 CASSSGTGVEADTQYF
TRBJ1-2 TRBD1 TRBV5-1 CASSSGQGEGGYTF
TRBJ1-1 NA TRBV28 CASSLGVNTEAFF